The rows below give T cell receptor beta chains drawn from one sample of a study of PD-L1 blockade in urothelial cancer. This table comes from immunoSEQ multiplex PCR, and its TCRdb copy is limited to in-frame clones, with some not included. Of tens of thousands of clones in the sample, almost 90% were seen once. The source was PBMCs, collected around atezolizumab (anti-PD-L1) treatment. These receptors all stem from a man aged 45 to 65 with urothelial cancer. The CDR3 runs from the conserved cysteine through the conserved F or W. D genes are given only for firm matches. Size values are once, few and many counts, or a class for expanded clones, and some rows have none.

j_call: TRBJ1-2
d_call: TRBD1
clone_size: NA
v_call: TRBV14
cdr3_nt: TGTGCCAGCAGCCAAATGACAGGGGGCTACTATGGCTACACCTTC
cdr3_aa: CASSQMTGGYYGYTF

j_call: TRBJ1-2
d_call: TRBD1
clone_size: NA
v_call: TRBV14
cdr3_nt: TGTGCCAGCAGCCAAACGACAGGGGGAAACTATGGCTACACCTTC
cdr3_aa: CASSQTTGGNYGYTF

j_call: TRBJ2-5
d_call: NA
clone_size: NA
v_call: TRBV5-1
cdr3_nt: TGCGCCAGCAGCTTGGTTGGAGGGGAGACCCAGTACTTC
cdr3_aa: CASSLVGGETQYF

j_call: TRBJ1-5
d_call: TRBD1
clone_size: NA
v_call: TRBV19
cdr3_nt: TGTGCCAGTAGTTCAGGGGGCTCGGGCAATCAGCCCCAGCATTTT
cdr3_aa: CASSSGGSGNQPQHF

j_call: TRBJ2-2
d_call: NA
clone_size: NA
v_call: TRBV27
cdr3_nt: TGTGCCAGCAGTTTTGACAGGTGGGGCACCGGGGAGCTGTTTTTT
cdr3_aa: CASSFDRWGTGELFF

j_call: TRBJ1-5
d_call: NA
clone_size: NA
v_call: TRBV19
cdr3_nt: TGTGCCAGCCAGACGGAGAATCAGCCCCAGCATTTT
cdr3_aa: CASQTENQPQHF

j_call: TRBJ1-6
d_call: TRBD1
clone_size: NA
v_call: TRBV10-1
cdr3_nt: TGCGCCAGCAGTACCGGGACAGGGACTTCACCCCTCCACTTT
cdr3_aa: CASSTGTGTSPLHF

j_call: TRBJ2-7
d_call: TRBD1
clone_size: NA
v_call: TRBV16
cdr3_nt: TGTGCCAGCAGCCAACTTGGACAGGGGGCCAACGAGCAGTACTTC
cdr3_aa: CASSQLGQGANEQYF

j_call: TRBJ1-5
d_call: NA
clone_size: once
v_call: TRBV19
cdr3_nt: TGTGCCAGTAGACCAGGGTTGAGCAATCAGCCCCAGCATTTT
cdr3_aa: CASRPGLSNQPQHF

j_call: TRBJ2-2
d_call: NA
clone_size: NA
v_call: TRBV6-1
cdr3_nt: TGTGCCAGCAGCCTTGGGGGGGCCACCGGGGAGCTGTTTTTT
cdr3_aa: CASSLGGATGELFF

j_call: TRBJ2-5
d_call: TRBD1
clone_size: once
v_call: TRBV30
cdr3_nt: TGTGCCTGGAGTGTCGGGACAGGGCGCCAAGAGACCCAGTACTTC
cdr3_aa: CAWSVGTGRQETQYF

j_call: TRBJ2-7
d_call: NA
clone_size: NA
v_call: TRBV6-5
cdr3_nt: TGTGCCAGCAGAAGGAGACTAGTCCGCGAGCAGTACTTC
cdr3_aa: CASRRRLVREQYF

j_call: TRBJ2-7
d_call: NA
clone_size: NA
v_call: TRBV9
cdr3_nt: TGTGCCAGCAGCGTAGGGGCCCCGGGAGACGAGCAGTACTTC
cdr3_aa: CASSVGAPGDEQYF

j_call: TRBJ1-6
d_call: NA
clone_size: few
v_call: TRBV7-8
cdr3_nt: TGTGCCAGCAGCTTAGGCTCAGTTAATTCACCCCTCCACTTT
cdr3_aa: CASSLGSVNSPLHF